This T cell receptor (beta chain) came from a study of T cell repertoires in cytomegalovirus infection. Germline trimming cut 8 bases from V and 6 bases from J; bases unmatched to any gene: 5. The CDR3 covers 13 residues. The germline gives CDR1 MNHNY, CDR2 SVGAGI (reference sequence). A remark on this clonotype: Its antigen is still unknown.

TCRdb recomputed calls from the reads with MiXCR, one row per CDR3 protein. The table has fewer than 900,000 distinct CDR3 sequences, 25% to 30% seen once; the top ten hold about an eighth. Sequencing was performed on cultured CD8+ T cells from PBMCs, taken from culture after CMV antigen stimulation. The V and J genes are TRBV6-6 and TRBJ2-3; 10 nucleotides line up with TRBD2. The sequence derives from a human donor in good health (CMV status not recorded). Some clones in this sample may be carry-over from other donors' samples. The CDR3 protein is CASLAGATDTQYF. The CDR3 DNA reads TGTGCCAGCCTAGCGGGGGCTACGGATACGCAGTATTTT.